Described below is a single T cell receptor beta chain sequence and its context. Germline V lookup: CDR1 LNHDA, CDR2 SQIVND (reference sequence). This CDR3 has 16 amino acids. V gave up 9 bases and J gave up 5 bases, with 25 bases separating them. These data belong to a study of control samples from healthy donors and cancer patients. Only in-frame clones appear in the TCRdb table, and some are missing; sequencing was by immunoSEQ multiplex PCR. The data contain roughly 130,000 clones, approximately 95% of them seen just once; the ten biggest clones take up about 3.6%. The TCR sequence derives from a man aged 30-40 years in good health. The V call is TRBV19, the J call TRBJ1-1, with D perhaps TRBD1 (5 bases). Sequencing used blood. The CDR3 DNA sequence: TGTGCCAGCGAAGAGGGACTGACTCCCCGGGGTACTGAAGCTTTCTTT. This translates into CASEEGLTPRGTEAFF.